This passage covers 8 T cell receptor beta chains from one sample sequenced in a study of vaccination and CD4 T cells after COVID-19. Their specific antigens are unknown. Sequenced with the Oncomine TCR Beta short-read assay was DNA taken from cultured CD4+ T cells. MiXCR, run by TCRdb on the PCR reads, gives a single entry per CDR3 protein. The sample lists some 18,000 distinct CDR3 sequences; 53% were seen once. The sample's treatment: 10-day PBMC culture with coronavirus spike peptide pools or control peptides (ViraFEST assay). The sequences come from CD4+ T cells from blood, cultured in vitro, collected before SARS-CoV-2 vaccination. All receptors derive from a human donor who had recovered from COVID-19.

This clonotype was observed a few times. The V call is TRBV7-2, the J call TRBJ2-6; D unresolved. The V end was cut by 2 bases, the J end by 0 bases, with 8 bases between. The CDR3 runs to 16 residues. Looked up from germline, CDR1 is SGHTA and CDR2 is FQGNSA. The CDR3 region has the DNA TGTGCCAGCAGCTTAACACACAACTCTGGGGCCAACGTCCTGACTTTC. Amino acid sequence: CASSLTHNSGANVLTF.

This clonotype was observed a single time. The V call is TRBV7-9, the J call TRBJ2-3, with D perhaps matching TRBD2 (5 bases). V dropped 4 bases and J dropped 3 bases, with 23 bases sitting between them. CDR3 size: 18 residues. Per germline, CDR1 SEHNR and CDR2 FQNEAQ (reference sequence). The DNA of the CDR3 is TGTGCCAGCAGCTCCCTTGCCGGGCCCCAGGAGGAAACAGATACGCAGTATTTT. Amino acids: CASSSLAGPQEETDTQYF.

For the CDR3, the DNA is TGTGCCACCAGTGATGTCGGACTAGCGGGAGCCGGGAATGAGCAGTTCTTC. Translating gives CATSDVGLAGAGNEQFF. The chain employs TRBV24-1 and TRBJ2-1, with 13 bases that match TRBD2. This CDR3 has 17 residues. Germline loops: CDR1 KGHDR, CDR2 SFDVKD. J lost 7 bases, V lost 3 bases, and 8 bases had no gene match.

This chain's CDR3 is CASSPGQVDGYTF. DNA for the CDR3: TGTGCCAGCAGCCCGGGACAGGTTGATGGCTACACCTTC. The chain combines TRBV7-9 with TRBJ1-2; 8 bases map to TRBD1. There are 13 residues in the CDR3. Germline V lookup: CDR1 SEHNR, CDR2 FQNEAQ (reference sequence). J was trimmed by 6 bases and V by 5 bases; bases with no gene match: 5.

This clonotype was seen more than once but under ten times. The chain has TRBV28 and TRBJ1-1; 8 nucleotides agree with TRBD1. Germline CDR1 and CDR2: MDHEN and SYDVKM. The CDR3 is 16 amino acids. With V trimmed by 5 bases and J by 1 base, 9 bases remained unmatched. The CDR3: CASSPQTGAGNTEAFF. The CDR3 DNA reads TGTGCCAGCAGTCCCCAGACAGGGGCTGGGAACACTGAAGCTTTCTTT.

This chain uses TRBV11-2 with TRBJ1-2; D is uncertain. The germline V gene encodes CDR1 SGHAT and CDR2 FQNNGV. Trimming took 1 base from V and 1 from J, leaving 7 bases between them. The CDR3 runs 14 residues. The CDR3: CASSLGRDNYGYTF. The CDR3 region has the DNA TGTGCCAGCAGCTTAGGGAGGGATAACTATGGCTACACCTTC.

The CDR3: CASSLLDRRHGYTF. The CDR3 DNA is TGTGCCAGCAGCTTGCTGGACAGGAGGCATGGCTACACCTTC. V usage is TRBV7-2 and J usage is TRBJ1-2, with 7 bases matching TRBD1. Germline trimming cut 3 bases from V and 6 bases from J; bases unmatched to any gene: 7. Per germline, CDR1 SGHTA and CDR2 FQGNSA. The CDR3 runs to 14 residues.

The chain couples TRBV6-2 or TRBV6-3 to TRBJ1-5; D call uncertain. CDR1 MNHEY and CDR2 SVGEGT come from the germline V gene. The V and J ends lost 5 bases and 1 base respectively, with 18 bases between them. The CDR3 totals 17 residues. The CDR3 nucleotides are TGTGCCAGCAGTCACATCTCTAGCTTTTACAGCAATCAGCCCCAGCATTTT. It is translated as CASSHISSFYSNQPQHF.